This T cell receptor beta chain came from a study of shared clonotypes between healthy human individuals (dated by TCRdb to about 2020). About the investigation overall: The cohort comprised a couple of women and a few men aged 18 to 49 years. To estimate repertoire size and how much clonotypes are shared between individuals, the study performed deep sequencing of blood TCR repertoires from five healthy adults. Each donor's leukapheresis produced roughly between roughly 0.85 and 10 billion PBMCs. Libraries were prepared and TCR repertoires were sequenced by different laboratories using diverse techniques, in order to increase sequencing depth and limit assay-specific biases. For each donor, CD4 naive and CD4 memory were each run on three plates, CD8 naive on two plates, and CD8 memory on one plate.

In regard to this clone: Its specific antigen is unknown. Base qualities are not at hand, and no much larger clone is one base apart. This sample also contains other DNA sequences that code for the same CDR3.

Trimming accounts for 5 bases at V and 1 base at J, while the number of junction bases matched to no gene is 3. The germline V gene (reference sequence) sets CDR1 to MNHEY and CDR2 to SMNVEV. The CDR3 runs 15 amino acids, cysteine and phenylalanine included. Only the CDR3 DNA stays, 45 bases, in frame from base 1. Using the deep immunoSEQ assay, multiplex PCR amplified TCR CDR3 regions from genomic DNA. Genomic DNA extracted from each cell subset was distributed evenly over all wells of several immunoSEQ 96-well plates, and each plate served as one replicate. For sorted subsets, roughly 200 ng of genomic DNA, equivalent to some 30,000 T cell genomes, went into each replicate PCR. The purified libraries were quantified using a Qubit 3.0 fluorometer, sized with a Bioanalyzer 2100, and then quantified again using the KAPA Library Quantification kit. Every immunoSEQ 96-well plate was sequenced on a dedicated single-read 150-cycle Illumina NextSeq 550 flow cell. Per the original workflow: Because the immunoSEQ output held only junctional sequences and lacked quality scores, the filtering could not match the filtering applied to full-length reads. Sequences were annotated with PyIR, a Python wrapper for IgBLAST v1.9, and V/J genes and CDR3 were assigned using IMGT germline references. Any read was removed if the V/J assignment was weak (E-value above 1e-6), the CDR3 was missing, or the read contained stop codons, out-of-frame junctions, or ambiguous translated residues. V3J clonotypes were defined by identical inferred V gene, J gene, and CDR3 amino acid sequence. The percentage overlap between two repertoires was calculated by dividing the number of shared unique clonotypes by the size of the smaller repertoire. Three approaches were used to assess repertoire richness: RTK rarefaction, the Chao1 estimator, and Recon v2.1 estimates of unobserved clonotypes. Generation probabilities for all TCRbeta clonotypes obtained by the gDNA method from a handful of donors were computed using OLGA. TCRdb stores this immuneACCESS table with in-frame sequences only. Part of the clones is absent; in the studies checked, under half of the shortfall reflects unresolved V genes, and no reason is known for the rest. V, J and clone size are taken as reported in that table, and D and trimming were inferred from the DNA itself. Here the sample has approximately 2,200,000 clones; roughly 91% occur a single time. Together, the top ten hold 1.5% to 2% of the sample.

Findings and caveats that apply to the study as a whole: Pairwise subsampling led to the expectation that sequencing depth would affect the degree of clonotype sharing among donors. Incomplete sequencing was indicated by rarefaction of sorted-subset datasets, despite the large sequencing depth. Across several donors, approximately 5% of naive CD4, roughly 3.8% of naive CD8, 2% to 2.5% of memory CD4, and about 0.4% of memory CD8 clonotypes were shared. Higher generation probabilities were observed for clonotypes shared by all four sorted-subset donors than for non-shared clonotypes. The genetic and exposure-history diversity represented was limited by the small number of donors. Estimated clonotype richness was generally larger for naive than for memory subsets. Only blood was sampled, and tissue TCR repertoires likely differ from those in blood.

CD8 naive samples consisted of CD45RO-negative cells that were positively selected for CCR7, yielding a CD45RA+CCR7+ population without TemRA cells. Donors were healthy HIV-negative adults with no recently reported acute infections or vaccinations. Only Caucasian adults living in Nashville, Tennessee, USA were represented among the donors. Blood was obtained by leukapheresis, after which PBMCs were separated by Ficoll-Histopaque density gradient centrifugation and cryopreserved in liquid nitrogen vapor phase. Analytical flow cytometry was used to check the purity and quantity of every magnetically sorted T cell population. From each sorted fraction, genomic DNA was isolated and quantified by UV absorbance on a Nanodrop 2000c.

The material sequenced was naive CD8+ T cells from PBMCs. The cell subset or site tag for this specimen amounts to: CD45RA+CCR7+. The sequence was collected from a man between 18 and 35 years old in good health. Some clones in this sample may be carry-over from other donors' samples. The sequence links TRBV27 to TRBJ2-1; TRBD1 fits 9 bases in the junction. The DNA is as follows: TGTGCCAGCAGTCTGGGACAGGGTTCCTACAATGAGCAGTTCTTC. Translated, this is CASSLGQGSYNEQFF.